The 10 T cell receptor beta chains below come from one sample, sequenced in a study of identifying expanded T cells in peripheral blood. Sequenced by immunoSEQ multiplex PCR; TCRdb stores in-frame clones only, minus some. The sample holds around 99,000 clones, 88% seen once. The sample consisted of blood. The receptors originated from a person aged 18 to 75 in good health.

The genes are TRBV6-5 and TRBJ1-2, with a tentative D call TRBD1 (5 bases). V dropped 4 bases and J dropped 4 bases, with 19 bases sitting between them. From germline, CDR1 is MNHEY and CDR2 SVGAGI. This CDR3 is built from 16 residues. CDR3 sequence: CASSWGRLQGGYGYTF. CDR3 nucleotides: TGTGCCAGCAGTTGGGGCCGCTTGCAGGGTGGCTATGGCTACACCTTC.

The V call is TRBV18, the J call TRBJ1-1; D not certain. Germline-derived CDR1 and CDR2 are KGHSH and LQKENI. Trimming pared 1 base from V and 3 bases from J, leaving 9 bases between. The CDR3 length is 14 residues. This CDR3 is CASSPQGGYTEAFF. The CDR3, as DNA: TGTGCCAGCTCACCACAGGGAGGGTACACTGAAGCTTTCTTT. Full variable domain (outside the CDR3, taken from reference TRBV18 and TRBJ1-1): NAGVMQNPRHLVRRRGQEARLRCSPMKGHSHVYWYRQLPEEGLKFMVYLQKENIIDESGMPKERFSAEFPKEGPSILRIQQVVRGDSAAYFCASSPQGGYTEAFFGQGTRLTVV.

J is TRBJ2-5 and V is TRBV7-2; D unresolved. The V end lost 1 base, the J end lost 3 bases, and 6 bases lay between the germline ends. Per germline, CDR1 SGHTA and CDR2 FQGNSA. This CDR3 spans 13 amino acids. CDR3 loop: CASSLEWKETQYF. DNA for the CDR3: TGTGCCAGCAGCTTAGAATGGAAAGAGACCCAGTACTTC.

This sequence joins TRBV5-1 and TRBJ1-2; 9 nucleotides match TRBD1. The CDR3 loop spans 17 amino acids. Trimming removed 1 base from V and 1 base from J; junction bases left unmatched: 8. Germline V gene lookup returns CDR1 SGHRS and CDR2 YFSETQ. The chain's CDR3 is CASSLWDRVPLNYGYTF. The DNA of the CDR3 is TGCGCCAGCAGCTTGTGGGACAGGGTTCCACTTAACTATGGCTACACCTTC.

This rearrangement joins TRBV6-5 to TRBJ2-7; D not certain. V lost 2 bases and J lost 2, with 16 bases in between. The CDR3 is 16 amino acids. Germline CDR1 is MNHEY and CDR2 is SVGAGI. The CDR3 loop reads CASSYDVGRSAYEQYF. Written as DNA, the CDR3 is TGTGCCAGCAGTTACGACGTGGGAAGATCGGCCTACGAGCAGTACTTC.

The J gene is TRBJ1-2, the V gene TRBV6-5; possible D gene TRBD1, 5 bases. Trimming removed 6 bases from V and 2 bases from J, with 16 bases in between. This CDR3 comprises 15 residues. Per germline, CDR1 MNHEY and CDR2 SVGAGI. The CDR3 is CASSFGVRDNYGYTF. CDR3 coding DNA: TGTGCCAGCAGCTTTGGGGTCAGGGACAACTATGGCTACACCTTC.

The gene calls are TRBV27 and TRBJ2-3; D unresolved. Per the germline V gene, CDR1 is MNHEY and CDR2 is SMNVEV (reference sequence). The V end was cut by 3 bases, the J end by 0 bases, with 7 bases between. CDR3 size: 14 residues. CDR3 amino acids: CASSFGASTDTQYF. The CDR3 DNA sequence: TGTGCCAGCAGTTTTGGAGCTAGCACAGATACGCAGTATTTT.

V and J are TRBV30 and TRBJ1-1; D remains ambiguous. This CDR3 region has 12 residues. V lost 3 bases and J lost 6, with 11 bases in between. In germline, CDR1 is GTSNPN, CDR2 SVGIG (reference sequence). The CDR3 is CAWSPQLAEAFF. The CDR3 nucleotides are TGTGCCTGGAGCCCACAGTTAGCTGAAGCTTTCTTT.

The chain uses TRBV21-1 and TRBJ2-3. TRBV21-1 is deemed a pseudogene. The CDR3 sequence is 17 residues long. CDR3 loop: CASSLQTDLGAAGTQYF. The CDR3 nucleotides are TGTGCCAGCAGCCTTCAAACGGACTTAGGGGCGGCGGGTACGCAGTATTTT.

This clone came up once. The J gene is TRBJ2-1, the V gene TRBV6-1; D uncertain. This CDR3 is built from 13 residues. Trimming removed 1 base from V and 6 bases from J, with 7 bases in between. CDR1 is MNHNS and CDR2 is SASEGT in the germline V gene. CDR3 loop: CASSEGGTNEQFF. The CDR3 DNA sequence: TGTGCCAGCAGTGAAGGAGGCACCAATGAGCAGTTCTTC.